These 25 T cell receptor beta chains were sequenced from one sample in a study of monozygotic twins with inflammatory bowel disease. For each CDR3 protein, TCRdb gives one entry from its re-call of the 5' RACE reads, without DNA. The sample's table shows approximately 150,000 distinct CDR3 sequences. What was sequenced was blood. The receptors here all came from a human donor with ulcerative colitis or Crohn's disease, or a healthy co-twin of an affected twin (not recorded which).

The CDR3 here is CSASRDRATYEQYF. The chain has TRBV20-1 and TRBJ2-7; the TCRdb D gene call, TRBD1, has no DNA to confirm it. Germline CDR1 reads DFQATT; CDR2 reads SNEGSKA (reference sequence). This CDR3 is 14 amino acids long.

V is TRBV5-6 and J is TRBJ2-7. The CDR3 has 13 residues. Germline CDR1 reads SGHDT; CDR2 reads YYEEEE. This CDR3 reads CASSLQDHYEQYF. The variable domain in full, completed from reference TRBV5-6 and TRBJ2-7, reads DAGVTQSPTHLIKTRGQQVTLRCSPKSGHDTVSWYQQALGQGPQFIFQYYEEEERQRGNFPDRFSGHQFPNYSSELNVNALLLGDSALYLCASSLQDHYEQYFGPGTRLTVT.

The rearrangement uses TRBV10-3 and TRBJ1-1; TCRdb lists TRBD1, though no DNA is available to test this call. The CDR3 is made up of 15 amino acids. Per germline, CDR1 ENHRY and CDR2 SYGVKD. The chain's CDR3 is CASEQGAGMNTEAFF.

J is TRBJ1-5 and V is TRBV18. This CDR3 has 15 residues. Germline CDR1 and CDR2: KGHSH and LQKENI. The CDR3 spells CASSLLADRNQPQHF.

This chain's CDR3 is CASKEQASGVADTQYF. This chain uses TRBV5-1 with TRBJ2-3; TCRdb picks TRBD2, but there is no DNA to check that call. This CDR3 comprises 16 residues. Germline V CDR1 and CDR2: SGHRS, YFSETQ.

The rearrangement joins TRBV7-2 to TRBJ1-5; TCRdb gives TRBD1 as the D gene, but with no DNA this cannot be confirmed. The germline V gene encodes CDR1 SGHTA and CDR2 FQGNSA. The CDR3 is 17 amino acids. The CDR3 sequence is CASSLVTSGDSNQPQHF.

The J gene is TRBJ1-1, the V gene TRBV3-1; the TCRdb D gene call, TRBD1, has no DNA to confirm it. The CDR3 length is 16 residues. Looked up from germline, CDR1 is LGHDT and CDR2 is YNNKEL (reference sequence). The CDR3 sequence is CASSQQRGGRGTEAFF.

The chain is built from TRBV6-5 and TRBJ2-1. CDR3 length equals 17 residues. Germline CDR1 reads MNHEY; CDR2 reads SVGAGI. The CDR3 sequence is CASSYPGGAVVSNEQFF.

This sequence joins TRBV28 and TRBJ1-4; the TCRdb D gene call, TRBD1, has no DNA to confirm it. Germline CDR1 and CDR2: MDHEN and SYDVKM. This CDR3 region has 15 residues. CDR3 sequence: CASSSPGQTNEKLFF. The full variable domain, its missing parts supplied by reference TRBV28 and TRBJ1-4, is DVKVTQSSRYLVKRTGEKVFLECVQDMDHENMFWYRQDPGLGLRLIYFSYDVKMKEKGDIPEGYSVSREKKERFSLILESASTNQTSMYLCASSSPGQTNEKLFFGSGTQLSVL.

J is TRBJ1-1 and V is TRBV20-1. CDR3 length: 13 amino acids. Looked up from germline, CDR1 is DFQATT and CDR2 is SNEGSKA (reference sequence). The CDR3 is CSARRHRNTEAFF.

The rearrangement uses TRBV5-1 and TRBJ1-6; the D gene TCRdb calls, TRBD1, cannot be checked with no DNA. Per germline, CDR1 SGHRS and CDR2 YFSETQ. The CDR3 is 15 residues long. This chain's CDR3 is CASTRWTGGNSPLHF.

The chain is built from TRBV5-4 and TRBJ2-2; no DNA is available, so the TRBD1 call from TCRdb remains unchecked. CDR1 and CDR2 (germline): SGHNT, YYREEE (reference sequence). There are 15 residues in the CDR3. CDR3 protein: CASTQYGEGTGELFF.

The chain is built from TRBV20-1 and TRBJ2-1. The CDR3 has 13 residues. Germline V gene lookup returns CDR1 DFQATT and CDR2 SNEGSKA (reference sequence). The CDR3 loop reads CSARGLLGNEQFF.

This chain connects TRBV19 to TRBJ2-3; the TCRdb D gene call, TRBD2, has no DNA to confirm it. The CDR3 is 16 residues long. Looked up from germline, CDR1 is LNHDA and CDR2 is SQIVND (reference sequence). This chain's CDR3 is CASSIPPGLAVDTQYF.

The CDR3 region is CASSLPQGNTIYF. This sequence joins TRBV28 and TRBJ1-3. Germline CDR1 and CDR2: MDHEN and SYDVKM. This CDR3 is built from 13 residues.

The CDR3 reads CSVESGTGELFF. The chain carries TRBV29-1 and TRBJ2-2. Per germline, CDR1 SQVTM and CDR2 ANQGSEA. This CDR3 is built from 12 residues.

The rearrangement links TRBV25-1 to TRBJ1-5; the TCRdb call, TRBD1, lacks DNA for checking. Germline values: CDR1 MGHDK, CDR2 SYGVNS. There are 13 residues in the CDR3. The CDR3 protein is CASSAGGEQPQHF. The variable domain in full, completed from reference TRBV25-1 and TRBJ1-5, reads EADIYQTPRYLVIGTGKKITLECSQTMGHDKMYWYQQDPGMELHLIHYSYGVNSTEKGDLSSESTVSRIRTEHFPLTLESARPSHTSQYLCASSAGGEQPQHFGDGTRLSIL.

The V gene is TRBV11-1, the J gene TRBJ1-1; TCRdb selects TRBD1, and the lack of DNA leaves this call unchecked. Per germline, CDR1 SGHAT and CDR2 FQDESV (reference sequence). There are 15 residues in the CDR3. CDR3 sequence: CASSSSRGWDTEAFF. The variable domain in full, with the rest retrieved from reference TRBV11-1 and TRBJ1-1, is EAEVAQSPRYKITEKSQAVAFWCDPISGHATLYWYRQILGQGPELLVQFQDESVVDDSQLPKDRFSAERLKGVDSTLKIQPAELGDSAMYLCASSSSRGWDTEAFFGQGTRLTVV.

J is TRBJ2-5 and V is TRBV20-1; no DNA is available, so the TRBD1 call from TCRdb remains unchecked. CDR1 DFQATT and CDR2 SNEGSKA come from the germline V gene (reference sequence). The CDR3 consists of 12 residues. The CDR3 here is CSEQKGWETQYF.

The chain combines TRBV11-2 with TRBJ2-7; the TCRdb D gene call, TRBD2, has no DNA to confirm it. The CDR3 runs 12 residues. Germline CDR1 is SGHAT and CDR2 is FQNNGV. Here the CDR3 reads CASTPHGYEQYF.

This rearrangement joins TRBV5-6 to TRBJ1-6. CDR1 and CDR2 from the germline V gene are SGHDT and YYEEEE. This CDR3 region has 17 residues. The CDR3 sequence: CASSLALGVNYNSPLHF. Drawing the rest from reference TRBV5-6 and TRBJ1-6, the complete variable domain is DAGVTQSPTHLIKTRGQQVTLRCSPKSGHDTVSWYQQALGQGPQFIFQYYEEEERQRGNFPDRFSGHQFPNYSSELNVNALLLGDSALYLCASSLALGVNYNSPLHFGNGTRLTVT.

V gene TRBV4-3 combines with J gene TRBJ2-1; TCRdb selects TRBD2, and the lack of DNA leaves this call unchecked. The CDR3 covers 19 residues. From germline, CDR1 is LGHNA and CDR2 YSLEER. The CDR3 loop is CASSQLLAGPNFPNNEQFF.

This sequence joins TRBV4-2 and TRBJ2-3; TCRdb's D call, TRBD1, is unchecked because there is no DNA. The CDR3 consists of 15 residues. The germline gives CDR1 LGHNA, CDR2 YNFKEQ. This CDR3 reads CASSQDPGGTDTQYF.

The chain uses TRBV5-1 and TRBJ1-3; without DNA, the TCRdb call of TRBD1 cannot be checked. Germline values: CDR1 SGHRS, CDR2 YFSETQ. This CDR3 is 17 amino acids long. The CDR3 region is CASSRTTAESSGNTIYF. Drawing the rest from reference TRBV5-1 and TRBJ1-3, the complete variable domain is KAGVTQTPRYLIKTRGQQVTLSCSPISGHRSVSWYQQTPGQGLQFLFEYFSETQRNKGNFPGRFSGRQFSNSRSEMNVSTLELGDSALYLCASSRTTAESSGNTIYFGEGSWLTVV.

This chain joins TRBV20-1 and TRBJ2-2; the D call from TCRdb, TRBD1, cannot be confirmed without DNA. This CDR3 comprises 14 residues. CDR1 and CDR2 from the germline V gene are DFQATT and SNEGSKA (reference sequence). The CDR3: CSVQQGVGTGELFF.